A selection of T cell receptor beta chains follows, all from one sample in a study of T cell repertoires in cytomegalovirus infection. TCRdb called the reads again in MiXCR, with one record for every CDR3 protein. The data contain some 220,000 distinct CDR3 sequences, about 7% of them seen just once; the ten biggest clones take up about 6%. The sample comprised PBMCs. The receptor set was obtained from a human donor in good health (CMV status not recorded). Some clones in this sample may be carry-over from other donors' samples. The CDR3 runs from the conserved cysteine through the conserved F or W. The D gene is left open where the match is weak.

>TRBV7-2|-|TRBJ2-1
CASSFRQGGLGSYNEQFF
>TRBV14|-|TRBJ1-1
CASSQVSGGINTEAFF
>TRBV12-3/TRBV12-4|-|TRBJ2-3
CASTSLRGAKDTQYF
>TRBV28|TRBD1|TRBJ1-2
CASSLPTGNYGYTF
>TRBV19|-|TRBJ2-4
CASSSGDVKNIQYF
>TRBV9|-|TRBJ1-5
CASSVQGRANQPQHF
>TRBV20-1|-|TRBJ1-2
CSATAITQGSGYGYTF
>TRBV5-6|TRBD1|TRBJ1-6
CASSLRTGRNSPLHF
>TRBV6-5|-|TRBJ1-6
CASSYGESYNSPLHF
>TRBV6-2/TRBV6-3|-|TRBJ1-1
CASTGYTEAFF
>TRBV6-2/TRBV6-3|-|TRBJ2-7
CASSSGTAAYEQYF
>TRBV7-2|TRBD1|TRBJ2-2
CASSYLGRGYGELFF
>TRBV11-1|TRBD1|TRBJ1-1
CASSLDGTGSVNTEAFF
>TRBV7-2|-|TRBJ1-6
CASSPDRNSPLHF
>TRBV12-3/TRBV12-4|-|TRBJ2-2
CASNSIRGGGTGELFF
>TRBV29-1|-|TRBJ2-2
CVGAGAGELFF
>TRBV29-1|-|TRBJ2-1
CSVDLRGGSYNEQFF
>TRBV30|-|TRBJ2-3
CAWSIGAIDTQYF
>TRBV5-1|TRBD2|TRBJ2-1
CASSNGTSGGAKQFF
>TRBV10-2|-|TRBJ1-1
CASGLAAGNTEAFF
>TRBV28|-|TRBJ2-2
CATETGNTGELFF
>TRBV13|-|TRBJ2-7
CASSLYVDRQYF
>TRBV13|-|TRBJ1-6
CASSRRRGGYNSPLHF
>TRBV29-1|-|TRBJ1-1
CSVATGMNTEAFF
>TRBV6-2/TRBV6-3|-|TRBJ2-1
CASSTRRDNNEQFF
>TRBV7-9|-|TRBJ2-7
CASSLATTVGGNAYEQYF
>TRBV6-2/TRBV6-3|TRBD1|TRBJ1-2
CASSSTTGLYGYTF
>TRBV19|-|TRBJ2-2
CASTFSSGELFF
>TRBV24-1|TRBD1|TRBJ2-2
CATKGGSANTGELFF
>TRBV20-1|TRBD1|TRBJ1-6
CSARDPRTGGGSPLHF
>TRBV28|-|TRBJ2-6
CASSLDSMSSGANVLTF
>TRBV18|-|TRBJ2-4
CASSPGAKNIQYF
>TRBV12-3/TRBV12-4|TRBD1|TRBJ1-1
CASSHRGSQTEAFF
>TRBV11-3|TRBD2|TRBJ2-1
CASSPTSGNNEQFF
>TRBV29-1|TRBD2|TRBJ2-7
CSVEISGGYEQYF